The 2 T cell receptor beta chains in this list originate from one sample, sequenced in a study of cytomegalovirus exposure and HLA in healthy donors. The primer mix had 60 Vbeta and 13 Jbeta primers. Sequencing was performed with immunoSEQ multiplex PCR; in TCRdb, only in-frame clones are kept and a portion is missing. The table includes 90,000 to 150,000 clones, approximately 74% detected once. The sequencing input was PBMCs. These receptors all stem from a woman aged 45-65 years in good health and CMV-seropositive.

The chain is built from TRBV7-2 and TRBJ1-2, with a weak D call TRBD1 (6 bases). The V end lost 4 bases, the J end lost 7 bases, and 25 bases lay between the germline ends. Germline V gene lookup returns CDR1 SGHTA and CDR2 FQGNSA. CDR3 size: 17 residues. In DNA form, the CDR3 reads TGTGCCAGCAGCTCTTATGCGGGGGCGGAGGGTACGGGTGGCTACACCTTC. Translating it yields CASSSYAGAEGTGGYTF.

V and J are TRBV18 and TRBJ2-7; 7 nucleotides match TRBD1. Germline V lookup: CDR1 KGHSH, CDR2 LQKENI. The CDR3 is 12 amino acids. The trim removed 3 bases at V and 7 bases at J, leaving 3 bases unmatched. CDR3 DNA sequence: TGTGCCAGCTCACCCCCAGGGGGAGAGCAGTACTTC. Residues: CASSPPGGEQYF.